These T cell receptor beta chains were read from a single sample in a study of OX40 agonist ivuxolimab in advanced cancers. This table comes from immunoSEQ multiplex PCR, and its TCRdb copy is limited to in-frame clones, with some not included. The repertoire includes about 120,000 clones, 80% to 90% of them detected once, and 0.55% sits in the top ten. The sample consisted of CD4+ or CD8+ T cells sorted from blood, taken in a trial of the OX40 agonist ivuxolimab. The receptors were gathered from an adult with an advanced solid tumor such as melanoma, head and neck, liver or kidney cancer. Both conserved end residues are part of each CDR3. Some rows mark clone size as missing; the rest say once, few, many or name a class of expanded clone.

NA	TRBV28	CASSQPGQGTVGF
NA	TRBV19	CASSRQGGEQYF
NA	TRBV6-5	CASSYRGTDGYTF
once	TRBV7-2	CASSLGLAGTGELFF
NA	TRBV2	CASKGVESGVDKNIQYF
NA	TRBV19	CASTASFSTYEQYF
NA	TRBV11-3	CASSSAPGGAHNEQFF
NA	TRBV19	CASSIQNTEAFF
NA	TRBV29-1	CSVDAQSRGEQYF
NA	TRBV2	CASLPTGTGLSPLHF
once	TRBV11-3	CASSTNQGLEQYF
NA	TRBV6-5	CASSQGDSAKNIQYF
NA	TRBV6-6	CASRPPDRGQPQHF
NA	TRBV11-2	CASSFGTGQETQYF
NA	TRBV7-2	CASSLMGAGQETQYF
NA	TRBV5-1	CASYKTSGGQETQYF
once	TRBV5-1	CASSLAGGANYEQYF
NA	TRBV19	CASKALAGGQTSTDTQYF
NA	TRBV6-1	CASANPGQGAYEQFF
NA	TRBV9	CASSADGFDGYTF
NA	TRBV7-2	CASSLRGGGLGDTQYF
NA	TRBV5-1	CASSLRLDQETQYF
NA	TRBV11-3	CASSLSEGKTQYF
NA	TRBV7-2	CASSTDRGGTQYF
NA	TRBV9	CASSVEQRNEKLFF
NA	TRBV28	CASMVATGITYEQYF
NA	TRBV5-6	CASSFDREQYF
NA	TRBV28	CASSSATWHYGYTF
NA	TRBV19	CASSRGSQETQYF
NA	TRBV7-6	CASSLEVAGLQETQYF